This T cell receptor (beta chain) was captured by sequencing in a study of vaccination effects on CD4 cells after COVID-19. Study at large: Subjects were given two BNT162b2 or mRNA-1273 vaccine doses.

TCRdb's copy holds only in-frame clones and misses some; the assay was immunoSEQ multiplex PCR. The top ten hold around 19% of the sample, which has tens of thousands of clones, under 75% seen once. In the ViraFEST assay, antigen-specific CD4+ clonotypes were identified by expansion after peptide-pool stimulation. Researchers isolated CD4+ T cells once 9 to 11 days of culture had elapsed. Vaccine recipients, nucleocapsid antibody negative, had no prior SARS-CoV-2 infection. With respect to this clone: Its antigen is still unknown.

This CDR3 comprises 14 residues. V lost 2 bases and J lost 4, with 12 bases in between. Germline V gene data show CDR1 as SGDLS and CDR2 as YYNGEE. The sequence was collected from a human donor who received a COVID-19 vaccine. The V gene is TRBV9, the J gene TRBJ1-2; TRBD1 might be the D (5 bases). Specimen: CD4+ T cells from PBMCs cultured with SARS-CoV-2 spike peptides, collected before COVID-19 vaccination. In DNA, the CDR3 is TGTGCCAGCAGCGTGGGGAGGGGACCCTATGGCTACACCTTC. As protein: CASSVGRGPYGYTF. Full variable domain (missing parts from reference TRBV9 and TRBJ1-2): DSGVTQTPKHLITATGQRVTLRCSPRSGDLSVYWYQQSLDQGLQFLIQYYNGEERAKGNILERFSAQQFPDLHSELNLSSLELGDSALYFCASSVGRGPYGYTFGSGTRLTVV.